The clone carrying this T cell receptor beta chain has more than one count but fewer than ten. This specimen comes from a study of identical twins. Per the germline V gene, CDR1 is DFQATT and CDR2 is SNEGSKA (reference sequence). V lost 3 bases, J lost 6 bases, and 9 bases lay in between. This CDR3 contains 13 residues. TCRdb reprocessed the 5' RACE reads with MiXCR, giving one entry per CDR3 protein. The sample lists some 500,000 distinct CDR3 sequences; about 13% were seen once. These records were also assigned to another study, of yellow fever vaccine responses in identical twins.

The genes are TRBV20-1 and TRBJ2-6; either TRBD1 or TRBD2 may fit D (5 bases each). Material for sequencing was CD4+ T cells sorted from blood. The receptor was isolated from a young woman in good health. The CDR3 bases are TGCAGTGCTAGTCTGGGGACGGCCAACGTCCTGACTTTC. It encodes CSASLGTANVLTF.